Each of the 30 T cell receptor beta chains below was sequenced from the same sample in a study of blood T cells in healthy people across ages (dated by TCRdb to between 2014 and 2016). Library method: 5' RACE. Data came from an Illumina HiSeq 2500. A second PCR of about 7 to 12 cycles was run with a J-beta primer mix and a sample-barcoded 5' primer. Through fastp at Q25 and MiXCR, TCRdb rebuilt clones from the public reads, retaining in-frame beta chains. Each record represents a unique CDR3 protein, reported with the most common genes and DNA among its rows. This sample holds roughly 680,000 distinct CDR3 sequences; roughly half were observed only once. The top ten hold approximately 13% of the sample. The source material was blood. These receptors all come from a woman aged 80 or over in good health.

The table lists this clonotype with a few counts. The genes are TRBV5-1 and TRBJ1-6; D is unclear. V gave up 1 base and J gave up 7 bases, with 9 bases separating them. The germline CDR1 and CDR2 sequences are SGHRS and YFSETQ. The CDR3 runs to 14 residues. The CDR3 loop is CASSLISENSPLHF. CDR3 coding DNA: TGCGCCAGCAGCTTGATTTCCGAAAATTCACCCCTCCACTTT.

V and J are TRBV20-1 and TRBJ1-1; no clear D gene. The ends were cut back, 6 bases at V and 1 base at J, with 12 bases in the middle. This CDR3 has 13 amino acids. In germline, CDR1 is DFQATT, CDR2 SNEGSKA (reference sequence). In DNA, the CDR3 is TGCAGTGCCATCAGGACGGCGAACACTGAAGCTTTCTTT. Translated, it gives CSAIRTANTEAFF.

The sample holds many counts of this clonotype. The CDR3 coding sequence is TGTGCCAGCAGTTACCCTAAGGTGGGAGGGCGATCCTACAATGAGCAGTTCTTC. Its protein is CASSYPKVGGRSYNEQFF. The rearrangement joins TRBV6-2 or TRBV6-3 to TRBJ2-1; TRBD2 matches at 7 bases. V shed 2 bases and J 1 base; nucleotides not matched to a gene: 11. The CDR3 runs 18 residues. Per germline, CDR1 MNHEY and CDR2 SVGEGT.

This clonotype has a handful of counts. The V gene is TRBV7-2, the J gene TRBJ1-6; D remains unclear. This CDR3 has 12 amino acids. Deletions cut 1 base from V and 9 bases from J, with 4 bases between. Germline CDR1 reads SGHTA; CDR2 reads FQGNSA. The CDR3 sequence: CASSLDLSPLHF. Written as DNA, the CDR3 is TGTGCCAGCAGCTTAGATCTTTCACCCCTCCACTTT.

This clonotype was observed many times. This chain uses TRBV5-1 with TRBJ2-1; perhaps TRBD2 as D (5 bases). Per the germline V gene, CDR1 is SGHRS and CDR2 is YFSETQ. V was pared by 1 base and J by 4 bases, with 9 bases between. The CDR3 is 14 amino acids. The CDR3 nucleotides read TGCGCCAGCAGCTTGTACGACTATTACAATGAGCAGTTCTTC. Residues: CASSLYDYYNEQFF.

Worth noting for this clonotype: It may be a read error: a sequence one base away is much more abundant. The chain carries TRBV28 and TRBJ2-3; maybe TRBD1 (6 bases). The CDR3 covers 16 residues. Germline CDR1 and CDR2: MDHEN and SYDVKM. The CDR3 nucleotides read TGTGCCAGCAGTTCCCAGGGGACCCTCAGCACAGGTACGCAGTATTTT. The encoded protein is CASSSQGTLSTGTQYF. Full variable domain (outside the CDR3, taken from reference TRBV28 and TRBJ2-3): DVKVTQSSRYLVKRTGEKVFLECVQDMDHENMFWYRQDPGLGLRLIYFSYDVKMKEKGDIPEGYSVSREKKERFSLILESASTNQTSMYLCASSSQGTLSTGTQYFGPGTRLTVL.

The chain is built from TRBV6-6 and TRBJ2-5; TRBD2 matches at 8 bases. This CDR3 comprises 14 residues. The V segment lost 3 bases and the J segment 4 bases; nucleotides outside the gene matches: 4. Per the germline V gene, CDR1 is MNHNY and CDR2 is SVGAGI (reference sequence). The CDR3 region is CASSYGSGGETQYF. CDR3 coding DNA: TGTGCCAGCAGTTATGGAAGCGGGGGAGAGACCCAGTACTTC.

This clonotype was recorded at least ten times. The CDR3, as DNA: TGTGCCAGCAGCTCGAGAGGACAGGGGGCCAATGAGCAGTTCTTC. This translates into CASSSRGQGANEQFF. This sequence joins TRBV11-3 and TRBJ2-1; 11 bases fit TRBD1. J was trimmed by 6 bases and V by 4 bases; bases with no gene match: 5. CDR1 SGHNT and CDR2 YENEEA come from the germline V gene. The CDR3 length is 15 residues.

This chain links TRBV20-1 with TRBJ2-1; D is possibly TRBD2 (6 bases). This CDR3 region has 15 residues. The germline V and J ends were trimmed by 3 bases and 5 bases, with 17 bases remaining between them. Germline V CDR1 and CDR2: DFQATT, SNEGSKA (reference sequence). The CDR3 protein is CSASSGTPFDNEQFF. The CDR3 nucleotides are TGCAGTGCTAGCTCCGGGACTCCCTTCGACAATGAGCAGTTCTTC.

As regards this clonotype: One end of the junction varies from germline; a read error may be responsible. This chain connects TRBV12-3 or TRBV12-4 to TRBJ2-3; TRBD2 aligns across 7 bases. The CDR3 totals 16 residues. The CDR3 coding sequence is TGTGCCAGCAGTCCCGGGACTACAACTAGCACAGATGCGCAGTATTTT. This sequence encodes CASSPGTTTSTDAQYF.

This clonotype has ten or more counts. The chain combines TRBV5-1 with TRBJ2-3; D is unclear. CDR3 length: 14 residues. Germline V gene sequence: CDR1 SGHRS, CDR2 YFSETQ. Trimming removed 2 bases from V and 0 bases from J, with 7 bases in between. Here the CDR3 DNA reads TGCGCCAGCAGCTTATCGCTGAGCACAGATACGCAGTATTTT. It codes for CASSLSLSTDTQYF.

This clonotype was found many times. The chain combines TRBV10-3 with TRBJ1-4, with D maybe TRBD1 (6 bases). The CDR3 is made up of 14 amino acids. V gave up 3 bases and J gave up 8 bases, with 13 bases separating them. Germline V CDR1 and CDR2: ENHRY, SYGVKD. CDR3 in amino acids: CAISEGTRAEKLFF. The DNA of the CDR3 is TGTGCCATCAGTGAAGGGACAAGGGCCGAAAAACTGTTTTTT.

This chain uses TRBV5-1 with TRBJ2-7; D unclear. Trimming shortened V by 6 bases and J by 2 bases, and 21 bases separated the two germline ends. Germline V gene lookup returns CDR1 SGHRS and CDR2 YFSETQ. The CDR3 has 16 residues. Here the CDR3 reads CASNETPFSKTYEQYF. The DNA of the CDR3 is TGCGCCAGCAACGAGACCCCCTTTAGCAAGACCTACGAGCAGTACTTC.

This clonotype was detected only a few times. This sequence joins TRBV5-1 and TRBJ2-5, with D possibly matching TRBD1 (5 bases). The end of the DNA is better explained by TRBJ2-7, so the J call may be wrong. Germline CDR1 and CDR2: SGHRS and YFSETQ. The CDR3 has 14 amino acids. This CDR3 reads CASSLQGVGSEQYF. The CDR3 nucleotides read TGCGCCAGCAGCTTGCAAGGGGTGGGTAGCGAGCAGTACTTC.

To note about this clonotype: This may arise from a read error, as a much more abundant clone is one base away. This chain links TRBV6-1 with TRBJ1-5; perhaps TRBD1 as D (6 bases). The V end lost 6 bases, the J end lost 1 base, and 10 bases lay between the germline ends. The CDR3 has 14 residues. CDR1 and CDR2 from the germline V gene are MNHNS and SASEGT. The CDR3 DNA follows: TGTGCCAGCAGGGACAGTTCCAGCAATCAGCCCCAGCATTTT. Translating it yields CASRDSSSNQPQHF.

V and J are TRBV7-8 and TRBJ2-1; a possible D gene is TRBD2 (6 bases). Trimming removed 3 bases from V and 0 bases from J, with 15 bases in between. CDR1 is SGHVS and CDR2 is FQNEAQ in the germline V gene. The CDR3 totals 17 residues. The CDR3 DNA follows: TGTGCCAGCAGCTTCAGGGACTCCGCTACCTCCTACAATGAGCAGTTCTTC. Translation gives CASSFRDSATSYNEQFF.

On this clonotype: This may be a read error: a much more frequent sequence differs by one nucleotide. This rearrangement joins TRBV5-1 to TRBJ2-1; TRBD2 aligns across 13 bases. The germline V gene encodes CDR1 SGHRS and CDR2 YFSETQ. The V segment lost 4 bases and the J segment 2 bases; nucleotides outside the gene matches: 6. This CDR3 contains 17 residues. As DNA, the CDR3 is TGCGCCAGCAGCAAGGGACTAGCGGGAAGCGCCTACAATGAGCAGTTCTTC. This gives the protein CASSKGLAGSAYNEQFF.

This clonotype appeared a single time. The chain uses TRBV20-1 and TRBJ2-1; the match to TRBD1 covers 7 bases. After removal of 4 bases from V and 13 bases from J, the junction contained 19 bases not matched to a gene. There are 15 residues in the CDR3. Germline V gene sequence: CDR1 DFQATT, CDR2 SNEGSKA (reference sequence). CDR3 loop: CSAIGRGTLQETQFF. The CDR3 region has the DNA TGCAGTGCTATAGGCAGGGGGACCCTACAAGAGACCCAGTTCTTC.

This clonotype appeared many times. The chain links TRBV7-2 to TRBJ2-1, with no clear D. Germline CDR1 and CDR2: SGHTA and FQGNSA. Trimming shortened V by 4 bases and J by 7 bases, and 11 bases separated the two germline ends. The CDR3 loop spans 13 amino acids. The CDR3 sequence: CASSSFVMNEQFF. DNA of the CDR3: TGTGCCAGCAGCTCCTTCGTGATGAATGAGCAGTTCTTC.

J is TRBJ2-5 and V is TRBV6-1; D is ambiguous. The CDR3 length is 15 residues. V was pared by 1 base and J by 3 bases, with 12 bases between. CDR1 is MNHNS, CDR2 SASEGT, per germline. The CDR3: CASSEGGQVEETQYF. The CDR3 coding sequence is TGTGCCAGCAGTGAAGGTGGGCAGGTAGAAGAGACCCAGTACTTC.

On this clonotype: Since a much larger clone is just one base distant, this may be a read error. This rearrangement joins TRBV29-1 to TRBJ2-1; D uncertain. Germline CDR1 reads SQVTM; CDR2 reads ANQGSEA. Between the trimmed V and J ends, which lost 5 bases and 13 bases, there was a span of 21 bases. The CDR3 is 13 amino acids. The CDR3 reads CSVPIVGKETQFF. The CDR3 DNA sequence: TGCAGCGTTCCAATAGTGGGGAAAGAGACCCAGTTCTTC.

V and J are TRBV4-2 and TRBJ1-2; unclear D gene. Trimming pared 0 bases from V and 0 bases from J, leaving 8 bases between. Germline lookup yields CDR1 LGHNA and CDR2 YNFKEQ. This CDR3 has 15 amino acids. The chain's CDR3 is CASSQEGRSNYGYTF. The CDR3 DNA sequence: TGTGCCAGCAGCCAAGAAGGGCGGTCTAACTATGGCTACACCTTC.

This clonotype was seen repeatedly, ten times or more. The chain combines TRBV5-1 with TRBJ2-3; D ambiguous. The germline V gene has CDR1 SGHRS and CDR2 YFSETQ. The CDR3 is 14 amino acids. Trimming removed 0 bases from V and 6 bases from J, with 11 bases in between. The CDR3 loop reads CASSLDRARDTQYF. For the CDR3, the DNA is TGCGCCAGCAGCTTGGATCGAGCCCGGGATACGCAGTATTTT.

This clonotype was picked up many times. The chain has TRBV5-1 and TRBJ2-1, with 7 bases matching TRBD2. Per germline, CDR1 SGHRS and CDR2 YFSETQ. The J segment lost 2 bases and the V segment lost 5 bases, leaving 4 bases of the junction unmatched. This CDR3 region has 14 residues. This CDR3 reads CASSGRDPYNEQFF. The CDR3, as DNA: TGCGCCAGCAGTGGGAGGGACCCCTACAATGAGCAGTTCTTC.

This clonotype was observed a handful of times. A much larger clone is a single base away; this may be a read error. The chain joins TRBV28 to TRBJ2-1; 7 bases line up with TRBD1. Germline CDR1 reads MDHEN; CDR2 reads SYDVKM. This CDR3 is 16 amino acids long. The DNA of the CDR3 is TGTGCCAACAGTTACCTAACCGGGACAGATTACAATGAGCAGTTCTTC. Its protein is CANSYLTGTDYNEQFF.

The sample holds a few counts of this clonotype. The chain employs TRBV10-3 and TRBJ1-2, with 8 bases fitting TRBD1. With V trimmed by 7 bases and J by 8 bases, 12 bases remained unmatched. The CDR3 is made up of 14 amino acids. Germline V gene sequence: CDR1 ENHRY, CDR2 SYGVKD. The CDR3: CAINMPGQAEGYTF. The CDR3 DNA follows: TGTGCCATCAACATGCCGGGACAGGCGGAAGGCTACACCTTC.

The CDR3 DNA follows: TGTGCCAGCCTAGATCCCCGGGGGGGCTCCTACAATGAGCAGTTCTTC. Amino acids: CASLDPRGGSYNEQFF. The chain combines TRBV7-2 with TRBJ2-1, with 8 bases fitting TRBD2. V trimming: 8 bases; J trimming: 0 bases; junction bases outside the gene matches: 9. This CDR3 region has 16 residues. Germline-derived CDR1 and CDR2 are SGHTA and FQGNSA.

The chain carries TRBV30 and TRBJ1-2; D possibly corresponds to TRBD1 (5 bases). The CDR3 runs to 12 residues. Germline CDR1 GTSNPN, CDR2 SVGIG (reference sequence). V was trimmed by 5 bases and J by 8 bases, leaving 15 bases between them. The CDR3: CAWDYAGYGYTF. DNA of the CDR3: TGTGCCTGGGACTACGCAGGGTACGGCTACACCTTC.

This clonotype has just a few counts. The chain recombines TRBV25-1 with TRBJ2-5, with D possibly TRBD1 on 5 matching bases. CDR1 is MGHDK, CDR2 SYGVNS, per germline. The germline V and J ends were trimmed by 0 bases and 11 bases, with 22 bases remaining between them. The CDR3 loop spans 16 amino acids. DNA for the CDR3: TGTGCCAGCAGTGAATATGGGGCCAATGAGTACAATGAGCAGTACTTC. Encoded protein: CASSEYGANEYNEQYF.

On this clonotype itself: A clone one base away is much larger, so this may be a read error. The rearrangement joins TRBV29-1 to TRBJ2-5, with D possibly matching TRBD2 (5 bases). Per the germline V gene, CDR1 is SQVTM and CDR2 is ANQGSEA. The CDR3 consists of 11 residues. Deletions cut 7 bases from V and 11 bases from J, with 17 bases between. CDR3 in DNA: TGCAGCGGTAGGACTTCCGGGGAGCAGTACTTC. As protein: CSGRTSGEQYF.